The subject of this entry is one T cell receptor (beta chain). This sample is drawn from a study of CD8 T cells in Susac syndrome. After extraction with the RNeasy kit, roughly 0.5 to 1 ug of the RNA was reverse transcribed using random hexamers. Across 54 Vbeta and 13 Jbeta, immunoSEQ multiplex PCR amplified TCR beta CDR3. TCRdb re-derived calls from the immunoSEQ multiplex PCR reads in MiXCR, one entry per CDR3 protein. Among about 300,000 distinct CDR3 sequences, about 92% were seen once, and the ten largest hold roughly 0.059%. The CDR3 loop spans 12 amino acids. CDR1 and CDR2 (germline): GTSNPN, SVGIG (reference sequence). V lost 2 bases and J 5 bases, leaving 9 bases between the germline ends. TEMRA cells were FACS-enriched and CD8+ and CD4+ T cells negatively isolated.

What was sequenced was CD4+ T cells from PBMCs. This clonotype was sampled from a human donor with multiple sclerosis. The J gene is TRBJ2-5, the V gene TRBV30; D is undetermined. The DNA for the CDR3 is TGTGCCTGGAGTTCCGGCGCCGAGACCCAGTACTTC. This encodes CAWSSGAETQYF.